The source of this TCR beta chain is a study of T cells after posttransplantation cyclophosphamide. In this sample, this clone turned up many times. Sequencing was performed with immunoSEQ multiplex PCR; in TCRdb, only in-frame clones are kept and a portion is missing. There are over 15,000 clones in the sample, none observed a single time. The CDR3 sequence is 14 residues long. Trimming took 6 bases from V and 7 from J; bases not matched to a gene: 7. Germline loops: CDR1 MDHEN, CDR2 SYDVKM. Cyclophosphamide on days +3 and +4 followed busulfan-fludarabine conditioning and a marrow graft. The sequence was collected from a female patient in her 30s who received an allogeneic stem cell transplant from a related donor, was CMV-positive, and had no GVHD. The graft donor may account for some of the T cells. This chain uses TRBV28 with TRBJ1-1, with 11 bases matching TRBD1. Sequencing used PBMCs, obtained after allogeneic stem cell transplant with posttransplant cyclophosphamide. The DNA for the CDR3 is TGTGCCAGCAGCCGAGGACAGGGGGCCGTTGAAGCTTTCTTT. Its protein is CASSRGQGAVEAFF.